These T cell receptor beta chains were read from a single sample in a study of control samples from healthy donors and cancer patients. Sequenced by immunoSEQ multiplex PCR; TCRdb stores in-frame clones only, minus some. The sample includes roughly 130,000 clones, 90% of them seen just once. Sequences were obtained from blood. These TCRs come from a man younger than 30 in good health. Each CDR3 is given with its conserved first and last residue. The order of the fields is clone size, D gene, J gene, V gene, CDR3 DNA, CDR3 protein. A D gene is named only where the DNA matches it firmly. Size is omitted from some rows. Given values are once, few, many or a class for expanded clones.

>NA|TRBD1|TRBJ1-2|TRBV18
TGTGCCAGCTCACCAGAGACAGGGGTCGGCTACACCTTC
CASSPETGVGYTF
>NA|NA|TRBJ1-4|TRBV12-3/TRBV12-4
TGTGCCAGCAGTTTCTTGTCGAGGACAGAACTGTTTTTT
CASSFLSRTELFF
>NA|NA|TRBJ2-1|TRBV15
TGTGCCACCAGCAGAGCCCGACTATCTAGTTTTGAGCAGTTCTTC
CATSRARLSSFEQFF
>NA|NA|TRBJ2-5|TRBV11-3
TGTGCCAGCAGCTTAGGGACAGCCCAAGAGACCCAGTACTTC
CASSLGTAQETQYF
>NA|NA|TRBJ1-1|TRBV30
TGTGCCTGGAGTTCTCGAGGGAGCAAAGCTTTCTTT
CAWSSRGSKAFF
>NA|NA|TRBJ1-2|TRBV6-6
TGTGCCAGCACTGGGGAACATCCTCGCTACACCTTC
CASTGEHPRYTF
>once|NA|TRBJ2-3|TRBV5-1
TGCGCCAGCAGCCGGACTGGGGGGCGGGACCCTGCAGATACGCAGTATTTT
CASSRTGGRDPADTQYF
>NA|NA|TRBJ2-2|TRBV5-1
TGCGCCAGCAGCTGGAAGGGGGACCGAAACACCGGGGAGCTGTTTTTT
CASSWKGDRNTGELFF
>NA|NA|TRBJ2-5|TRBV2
TGTGCCAACAAGAAGTATGGGAATTCGGGCCAAGAGACCCAGTACTTC
CANKKYGNSGQETQYF
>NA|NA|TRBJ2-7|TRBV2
TGTGCCAGCAGTGAAGGTGTCAGGGGAAGCGACGAAACGACTTTC
CASSEGVRGSDETTF
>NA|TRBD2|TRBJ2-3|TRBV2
TGTGCCACCCCCGGGACTAGCGGGAGAGATACGCAGTATTTT
CATPGTSGRDTQYF
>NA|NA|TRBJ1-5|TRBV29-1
TGCAGCGTCGGGGGGGGGAGTCAGCCCCAGCATTTT
CSVGGGSQPQHF
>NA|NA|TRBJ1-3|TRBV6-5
TGTGCCAGCAGTTACGACCCAGGGACTGGAAACACCATATATTTT
CASSYDPGTGNTIYF
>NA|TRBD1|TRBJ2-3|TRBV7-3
TGTGCCAGCAGCACGACAGGGGGTCCCACAGATACGCAGTATTTT
CASSTTGGPTDTQYF
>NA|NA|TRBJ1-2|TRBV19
TGTGCCAGTGGGCCTCGGGGGGGAGATGGCTACACCTTC
CASGPRGGDGYTF
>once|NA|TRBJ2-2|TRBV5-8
TGTGCCAGCAGCTTTCGGGAGACCGGGGAGCTGTTTTTT
CASSFRETGELFF
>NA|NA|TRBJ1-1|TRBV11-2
TGTGCCAGCAGATCCCGCCAAGTCACTGAAGCTTTCTTT
CASRSRQVTEAFF
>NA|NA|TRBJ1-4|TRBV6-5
TGTGCCAGCAGTTACGGGGAGGTTAATAATGAAAAACTGTTTTTT
CASSYGEVNNEKLFF
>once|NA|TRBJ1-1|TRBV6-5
TGTGCCAGCAGTTATGGACCGATGAACACTGAAGCTTTCTTT
CASSYGPMNTEAFF
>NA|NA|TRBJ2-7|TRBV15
TGTGCCACCAGCAGAGGGGACGAGCAGTACTTC
CATSRGDEQYF
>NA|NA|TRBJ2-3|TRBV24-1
TGTGCCACCAGTGCGCCCAGGACAGATACGCAGTATTTT
CATSAPRTDTQYF
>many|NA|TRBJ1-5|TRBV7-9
TGTGCCAGCAGCTTAGACGGCCATAGCAATCAGCCCCAGCATTTT
CASSLDGHSNQPQHF
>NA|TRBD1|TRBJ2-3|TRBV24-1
TGTGCCACCAGTGATGACCAGGGGGCTCACACAGATACGCAGTATTTT
CATSDDQGAHTDTQYF
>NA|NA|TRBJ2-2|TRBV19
TGTGCCAGTAGTATAGGTTATTGGAGGAACACCGGGGAGCTGTTTTTT
CASSIGYWRNTGELFF
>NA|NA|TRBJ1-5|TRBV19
TGTGCCAGTAGAGGTGCGGCAGGTTCTTACCATCAGCCCCAGCATTTT
CASRGAAGSYHQPQHF
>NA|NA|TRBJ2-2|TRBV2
TGTGCCAGCAGTGAAAAGACCGGGGAGCTGTTTTTT
CASSEKTGELFF
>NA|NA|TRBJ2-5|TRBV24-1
TGTGCCACCAGTGATTTGAGGGCAGGCGGTCAAGAGACCCAGTACTTC
CATSDLRAGGQETQYF
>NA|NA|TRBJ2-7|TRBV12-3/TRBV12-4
TGTGCCAGCCGACGGAACTACGAGCAGTACTTC
CASRRNYEQYF
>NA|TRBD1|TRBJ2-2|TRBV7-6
TGTGCCAGCAGCGTCCCTCCCCTTCAATTCGGGACAGGGGGCACCGGGGAGCTGTTTTTT
CASSVPPLQFGTGGTGELFF
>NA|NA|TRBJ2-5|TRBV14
TGTGCCAGCAGCCAAGAGGGGACGGGACAAGAGACCCAGTACTTC
CASSQEGTGQETQYF
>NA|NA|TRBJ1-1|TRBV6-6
TGTGCCAGCAGACCTGACAGAAGTGGCACTGAAGCTTTCTTT
CASRPDRSGTEAFF
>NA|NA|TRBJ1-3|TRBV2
TGTGCCAGCAGTCCTTTGAGCGGGAGCTCTGGAAACACCATATATTTT
CASSPLSGSSGNTIYF